Presented here are 20 T cell receptor beta chains from one specimen sequenced in a study of CD8+ T cells in alopecia areata. As to treatment: oral pan-JAK inhibitor, 5-10 mg twice daily. cDNA serving as the sequencing template came from extracted, reverse transcribed RNA. Using immunoSEQ multiplex PCR, the repertoire was profiled, and TCRdb retains in-frame clones only, with some absent. The data contain 75,000 to 100,000 clones, over 70% of them seen just once; the ten biggest clones take up approximately 15%. Specimen: CD8+ T cells sorted from blood, collected at week 44, from a patient treated with tofacitinib. All receptors derive from a human donor with alopecia areata.

The V gene is TRBV5-1, the J gene TRBJ2-5; a weak D match, TRBD1 (5 bases). The closer fit of TRBJ2-7 to the DNA end suggests the J call may be wrong. The V gene's germline CDR1 is SGHRS and CDR2 YFSETQ. The CDR3 covers 12 residues. CDR3 in DNA: TGCGCCAGCAGCGTGGACACCTACGAGCAGTACTTC. It specifies CASSVDTYEQYF.

This chain uses TRBV7-8 with TRBJ1-1, with TRBD1 matching 8 bases. Germline V lookup: CDR1 SGHVS, CDR2 FQNEAQ. The CDR3 length is 13 residues. J was trimmed by 8 bases and V by 2 bases; bases with no gene match: 4. CDR3 region: CASSLRGQEEAFF. Written as DNA, the CDR3 is TGTGCCAGCAGCTTACGGGGACAGGAAGAAGCTTTCTTT.

This chain connects TRBV27 to TRBJ1-1, with no clear D. The CDR3 is made up of 10 amino acids. The V end was cut by 2 bases, the J end by 7 bases, with 2 bases between. CDR1 is MNHEY, CDR2 SMNVEV, per germline (reference sequence). For the CDR3, the DNA is TGTGCCAGCAGTTTACTTGAAGCTTTCTTT. As protein: CASSLLEAFF.

CDR3 sequence: CASRGGTGGNTGELFF. In nucleotides, the CDR3 is TGTGCCAGCAGGGGCGGGACAGGGGGCAACACCGGGGAGCTGTTTTTT. This sequence joins TRBV2 and TRBJ2-2, with 12 nucleotides matching TRBD1. The length of the CDR3 is 16 residues. V trimming: 6 bases; J trimming: 2 bases; junction bases outside the gene matches: 4. The germline gives CDR1 SNHLY, CDR2 FYNNEI.

The V gene is TRBV29-1, the J gene TRBJ1-1; D is uncertain. From germline, CDR1 is SQVTM and CDR2 ANQGSEA. The CDR3 is made up of 15 amino acids. V lost 6 bases to trimming and J lost 2 bases, with 19 bases between them. CDR3 DNA: TGCAGCGTCCTTGGAGGGTGGCCGTCTAACACTGAAGCTTTCTTT. Translating it yields CSVLGGWPSNTEAFF.

J is TRBJ1-5 and V is TRBV23-1, with 9 nucleotides matching TRBD1. TRBV23-1 is an open reading frame whose function is uncertain. V trimming: 0 bases; J trimming: 2 bases; junction bases outside the gene matches: 14. The CDR3 is 20 residues long. CDR3 protein: CASSQSTIDRGTRGNQPQHF. The DNA for the CDR3 is TGCGCCAGCAGTCAATCGACAATAGACAGGGGGACTCGTGGCAATCAGCCCCAGCATTTT.

This rearrangement joins TRBV7-6 to TRBJ2-2; 7 nucleotides agree with TRBD2. The CDR3 loop spans 14 amino acids. V lost 0 bases and J lost 7; bases outside the gene matches: 2. Germline lookup yields CDR1 SGHVS and CDR2 FNYEAQ. CDR3 bases: TGTGCCAGCAGCTTAGCGAGGACTAGCGGGGAGCTGTTTTTT. Its protein is CASSLARTSGELFF.

This clone was observed a single time. The chain combines TRBV14 with TRBJ2-7; TRBD1 matches at 7 bases. The V gene end was trimmed by 5 bases and the J gene end by 0 bases; junction bases not matched to a gene: 7. The germline V gene has CDR1 SGHDN and CDR2 FVKESK. The CDR3 contains 15 residues. The CDR3 coding sequence is TGTGCCAGCAGCTCCAGCAGGGGGTCCTCCTACGAGCAGTACTTC. The encoded protein is CASSSSRGSSYEQYF.

The gene calls are TRBV4-3 and TRBJ1-1; the D gene is possibly TRBD1 (5 bases). The germline V and J ends were trimmed by 0 bases and 3 bases, with 14 bases remaining between them. CDR3 length: 16 amino acids. Germline loops: CDR1 LGHNA, CDR2 YSLEER. The CDR3 loop is CASSQDWGLRYTEAFF. DNA for the CDR3: TGCGCCAGCAGCCAAGATTGGGGCTTAAGGTACACTGAAGCTTTCTTT.

The V call is TRBV4-1, the J call TRBJ2-3; 8 nucleotides match TRBD2. The trim removed 0 bases at V and 0 bases at J, leaving 5 bases unmatched. From germline, CDR1 is MGHRA and CDR2 YSYEKL. This CDR3 spans 17 amino acids. For the CDR3, the DNA is TGCGCCAGCAGCCAAGAGGGATTAGCGGGGAGCACAGATACGCAGTATTTT. This gives the protein CASSQEGLAGSTDTQYF.

The chain combines TRBV29-1 with TRBJ2-3; TRBD1 matches at 9 bases. This CDR3 has 17 amino acids. Germline V gene lookup returns CDR1 SQVTM and CDR2 ANQGSEA. With V trimmed by 4 bases and J by 4 bases, 15 bases remained unmatched. The CDR3 protein is CSVVGQGFDFGADTQYF. CDR3 nucleotide sequence: TGCAGCGTTGTAGGACAGGGGTTTGATTTCGGCGCAGATACGCAGTATTTT.

As to this clone: The junction departs from germline at one end; a sequencing error may be responsible. The chain couples TRBV29-1 to TRBJ2-3; D ambiguous. This CDR3 is 11 amino acids long. Germline CDR1 SQVTM, CDR2 ANQGSEA. CDR3 bases: TGCAGCGTCGAAGGTGCAGATACGCAGTATTTT. It yields the protein CSVEGADTQYF.

The chain joins TRBV27 to TRBJ1-2; weak D call: TRBD1 (6 bases). The CDR3 spans 13 residues. The V gene lost 2 bases and the J gene lost 8 bases, with 12 bases spanning the gap. The germline gives CDR1 MNHEY, CDR2 SMNVEV (reference sequence). This CDR3 reads CASSLDPRGGYTF. CDR3 nucleotide sequence: TGTGCCAGCAGTTTAGATCCCAGGGGCGGCTACACCTTC.

This clone has just a few counts. The chain recombines TRBV11-3 with TRBJ2-7, with D tentatively TRBD1 or TRBD2 (5 bases each). Looked up from germline, CDR1 is SGHNT and CDR2 is YENEEA. The CDR3 covers 15 residues. V lost 6 bases, J lost 0 bases, and 15 bases lay in between. CDR3 protein: CASRLDGTYSYEQYF. CDR3 coding DNA: TGTGCCAGCAGGCTAGATGGGACCTACTCCTACGAGCAGTACTTC.

The chain is built from TRBV6-5 and TRBJ1-1, with D possibly TRBD1 on 6 matching bases. Germline V gene data show CDR1 as MNHEY and CDR2 as SVGAGI. The CDR3 sequence is 13 residues long. Trimming pared 5 bases from V and 5 bases from J, leaving 12 bases between. The CDR3 here is CASSAQGGTEAFF. Here the CDR3 DNA reads TGTGCCAGCAGTGCTCAAGGGGGGACTGAAGCTTTCTTT.

The chain couples TRBV5-6 to TRBJ1-1; a weak D match, TRBD1 (6 bases). The CDR3 consists of 13 residues. The germline V gene encodes CDR1 SGHDT and CDR2 YYEEEE. The germline V and J ends were trimmed by 5 bases and 10 bases, with 18 bases remaining between them. The CDR3 sequence: CASSLGALKRAFF. The DNA of the CDR3 is TGTGCCAGCAGTCTGGGGGCCCTAAAGAGAGCTTTCTTT. Full variable domain (missing parts from reference TRBV5-6 and TRBJ1-1): DAGVTQSPTHLIKTRGQQVTLRCSPKSGHDTVSWYQQALGQGPQFIFQYYEEEERQRGNFPDRFSGHQFPNYSSELNVNALLLGDSALYLCASSLGALKRAFFGQGTRLTVV.

This rearrangement joins TRBV5-1 to TRBJ2-3, with TRBD1 identical over 8 bases. The V segment lost 2 bases and the J segment 4 bases; nucleotides outside the gene matches: 12. Germline V gives CDR1 SGHRS, CDR2 YFSETQ. This CDR3 is built from 17 residues. Written as DNA, the CDR3 is TGCGCCAGCAGCTTAGGACAGGGCGAGGGCCCGGCAGATACGCAGTATTTT. Translation gives CASSLGQGEGPADTQYF.

The chain links TRBV4-3 to TRBJ1-1; the D gene is possibly TRBD1 (5 bases). The ends were cut back, 4 bases at V and 4 bases at J, with 16 bases in the middle. The CDR3 is 15 amino acids. Germline V gene sequence: CDR1 LGHNA, CDR2 YSLEER. CDR3 sequence reads: CASSRLSGGFTEAFF. The CDR3 DNA reads as TGCGCCAGCAGCCGCCTCTCGGGGGGATTCACTGAAGCTTTCTTT.

This clone was found once. The V gene is TRBV19, the J gene TRBJ1-6; TRBD1 matches at 7 bases. In germline, CDR1 is LNHDA, CDR2 SQIVND (reference sequence). Trimming took 10 bases from V and 2 from J; bases not matched to a gene: 5. This CDR3 has 14 residues. As DNA, the CDR3 is TGTGCCACCCAGGGGGAAACCTATAATTCACCCCTCCACTTT. Protein: CATQGETYNSPLHF.

J is TRBJ2-7 and V is TRBV7-6; TRBD2 might be the D (7 bases). V was pared by 3 bases and J by 3 bases, with 12 bases between. Germline V gene lookup returns CDR1 SGHVS and CDR2 FNYEAQ. The CDR3 sequence is 14 residues long. The DNA of the CDR3 is TGTGCCAGCAGCTTGGGCGGGGGCCTCTACGAGCAGTACTTC. Translation: CASSLGGGLYEQYF.